These T cell receptor beta chains were read from a single sample in a study of shared clonotypes between healthy human individuals. The method was immunoSEQ multiplex PCR; TCRdb's version includes in-frame clones alone and lacks a portion of them. The table records about half a million clones, 75% to 80% of them present only once. Sample: PBMCs. Receptors were obtained from a middle-aged woman in good health. Some clones in this sample may be carry-over from other donors' samples. The CDR3 runs from the conserved cysteine through the conserved F or W. Each record gives: CDR3 DNA, CDR3 protein, D gene, clone size, J gene, V gene. D genes are given only for firm matches. Size is stated for part of the rows, as once, few or many counts, or as a class when the clone is expanded.

DNA: TGTGCCATCAGCTCGACAGGGGGTTTGGATGAAAAACTGTTTTTT
CDR3: CAISSTGGLDEKLFF
D: TRBD1
size: NA
J: TRBJ1-4
V: TRBV10-3

DNA: TGTGCCAGCAGTGAACGGGGGAGTAGGGATGGCTACACCTTC
CDR3: CASSERGSRDGYTF
D: NA
size: NA
J: TRBJ1-2
V: TRBV6-1

DNA: TGTGCCACCAGACTAGCGGCAGCCAATGAGCAGTTCTTC
CDR3: CATRLAAANEQFF
D: TRBD2
size: NA
J: TRBJ2-1
V: TRBV6-5

DNA: TGTGCCAGCTCACCACCACGGACTAGCGGGGAACTGGAGTTCTTC
CDR3: CASSPPRTSGELEFF
D: TRBD2
size: NA
J: TRBJ2-1
V: TRBV18

DNA: TGTGCCAGCAGTCGGGTGATCAATGAGCAGTTCTTC
CDR3: CASSRVINEQFF
D: NA
size: NA
J: TRBJ2-1
V: TRBV28

DNA: TGTGCCAGCAGCTCCGGACAGGGCCTCGGGGAGCTGTTTTTT
CDR3: CASSSGQGLGELFF
D: TRBD1
size: NA
J: TRBJ2-2
V: TRBV7-2

DNA: TGTGCCAGCAGCCCCAGTTGGGACTCAAGCTCCTACAATGAGCAGTTCTTC
CDR3: CASSPSWDSSSYNEQFF
D: NA
size: NA
J: TRBJ2-1
V: TRBV5-4

DNA: TGTGCCAGCAGCTTAGGGTCCCCTAGCGTCCCCTACGAGCAGTACTTC
CDR3: CASSLGSPSVPYEQYF
D: NA
size: NA
J: TRBJ2-7
V: TRBV5-4

DNA: TGCAGCGTTGGTCGGGGCAGGGAGACCCAGTACTTC
CDR3: CSVGRGRETQYF
D: NA
size: many
J: TRBJ2-5
V: TRBV29-1

DNA: TGCGCCAGCAGCTTGGAAGGTAGCATCCCAGATACGCAGTATTTT
CDR3: CASSLEGSIPDTQYF
D: NA
size: few
J: TRBJ2-3
V: TRBV5-1

DNA: TGTGCCAGCAGCGCCCCGGGACAGACCTACGAGCAGTACTTC
CDR3: CASSAPGQTYEQYF
D: TRBD1
size: once
J: TRBJ2-7
V: TRBV4-2

DNA: TGTGCCAGCAGCTACTGGATGGGTGAGCAGTTCTTC
CDR3: CASSYWMGEQFF
D: NA
size: NA
J: TRBJ2-1
V: TRBV7-9

DNA: TGCGCCAGCCGGCTAGCGGGAGAGGGTGGTGAGCAGTTCTTC
CDR3: CASRLAGEGGEQFF
D: TRBD2
size: NA
J: TRBJ2-1
V: TRBV5-1

DNA: TGTGCCAGTAGTATCGGACGGGCCAACGTCCTGACTTTC
CDR3: CASSIGRANVLTF
D: NA
size: few
J: TRBJ2-6
V: TRBV19

DNA: TGTGCCAGCAGTGAACGGGACGGCCGAGGGGCTTTCTTT
CDR3: CASSERDGRGAFF
D: NA
size: NA
J: TRBJ1-1
V: TRBV6-1

DNA: TGTGCCACCAGCAGAGAGGGTCTAGCTGACAACTACGAGCAGTACTTC
CDR3: CATSREGLADNYEQYF
D: NA
size: few
J: TRBJ2-7
V: TRBV15

DNA: TGCGCCAGCAGCGTTAGCGGGAGTTACGAGCAGTACTTC
CDR3: CASSVSGSYEQYF
D: TRBD2
size: NA
J: TRBJ2-7
V: TRBV5-1

DNA: TGCGCCAGCACCCCGACCGACGGTTGGACTAAGTCTTTCTTT
CDR3: CASTPTDGWTKSFF
D: NA
size: NA
J: TRBJ1-1
V: TRBV5-1

DNA: TGTGCCAGCAGCCCTAACAGGGTTGAAGCTTTCTTT
CDR3: CASSPNRVEAFF
D: NA
size: NA
J: TRBJ1-1
V: TRBV11-2

DNA: TGTGCCTGGAGTCCCGGTTTACCTGGGACCTACGAGCAGTACTTC
CDR3: CAWSPGLPGTYEQYF
D: NA
size: NA
J: TRBJ2-7
V: TRBV30

DNA: TGTGCCAGCTCACCACGGGGGAGTAGCGGGACGGGCACCGGGGAGCTGTTTTTT
CDR3: CASSPRGSSGTGTGELFF
D: TRBD2
size: many
J: TRBJ2-2
V: TRBV18

DNA: TGCGCCAGCAGCCAAGGGGACCGCGAGGCTACGCAGTATTTT
CDR3: CASSQGDREATQYF
D: NA
size: once
J: TRBJ2-3
V: TRBV4-1

DNA: TGTGCCAGCTCATCCCCCCAGACCACAGATACGCAGTATTTT
CDR3: CASSSPQTTDTQYF
D: NA
size: NA
J: TRBJ2-3
V: TRBV18

DNA: TGCGCCAGCAGCCCTCAGGACCGGGGTGAAAAACTGTTTTTT
CDR3: CASSPQDRGEKLFF
D: NA
size: NA
J: TRBJ1-4
V: TRBV5-1

DNA: TGTGCCAGCAGCTCCGACGGTAGGATCCAAGAGACCCAGTACTTC
CDR3: CASSSDGRIQETQYF
D: NA
size: NA
J: TRBJ2-5
V: TRBV11-2

DNA: TGTGCCAGCAGCAAGACAGCCACCGGGGAGCTGTTTTTT
CDR3: CASSKTATGELFF
D: NA
size: few
J: TRBJ2-2
V: TRBV7-3

DNA: TGTGCCAGCAGACAAGGGACTAGCGGGATAAATGAGCAGTTCTTC
CDR3: CASRQGTSGINEQFF
D: TRBD2
size: NA
J: TRBJ2-1
V: TRBV5-5

DNA: TGTGCCAGCAGCTCCAGCCCGGGCCGAAGTAGCATTGACTCCGGGGAGCTGTTTTTT
CDR3: CASSSSPGRSSIDSGELFF
D: NA
size: NA
J: TRBJ2-2
V: TRBV7-9

DNA: TGCAGCGCGGGACATTCTAATGAAAAACTGTTTTTT
CDR3: CSAGHSNEKLFF
D: NA
size: NA
J: TRBJ1-4
V: TRBV29-1

DNA: TGCAGCGTTGAAGGTAAAACAGCGAACACTGAAGCTTTCTTT
CDR3: CSVEGKTANTEAFF
D: NA
size: few
J: TRBJ1-1
V: TRBV29-1

DNA: TGCAGCGTTATAGCACAGGTGAACACTGAAGCTTTCTTT
CDR3: CSVIAQVNTEAFF
D: NA
size: NA
J: TRBJ1-1
V: TRBV29-1

DNA: TGTGCCGCGACAGGGTTCTATGGCTACACCTTC
CDR3: CAATGFYGYTF
D: TRBD1
size: few
J: TRBJ1-2
V: TRBV30

DNA: TGTGCCAGCAGCGAACAGGGTCTTTGGGACGAGCAGTACTTC
CDR3: CASSEQGLWDEQYF
D: NA
size: NA
J: TRBJ2-7
V: TRBV9

DNA: TGTGCCACCGAATTTAGCGAAAACTACGAGCAGTACTTC
CDR3: CATEFSENYEQYF
D: NA
size: once
J: TRBJ2-7
V: TRBV2

DNA: TGTGCCAGCAGCCAAGGGGGGACAGCCTATGGCTACACCTTC
CDR3: CASSQGGTAYGYTF
D: TRBD1
size: NA
J: TRBJ1-2
V: TRBV7-2

DNA: TGTGCCAGCACTAGGACTAGCGGGGGGAGCTCCTACAATGAGCAGTTCTTC
CDR3: CASTRTSGGSSYNEQFF
D: TRBD2
size: NA
J: TRBJ2-1
V: TRBV4-2

DNA: TGTGCCAGCAGTTTAGGCAAGGGAGGTAATGAAAAACTGTTTTTT
CDR3: CASSLGKGGNEKLFF
D: NA
size: NA
J: TRBJ1-4
V: TRBV28

DNA: TGTGCCAGCTCACCATTACAGGGGGCTGGGGCCAACGTCCTGACTTTC
CDR3: CASSPLQGAGANVLTF
D: TRBD1
size: NA
J: TRBJ2-6
V: TRBV18

DNA: TGTGCCAGCAGTACTCGACAGGCCTACGAGCAGTACTTC
CDR3: CASSTRQAYEQYF
D: NA
size: once
J: TRBJ2-7
V: TRBV28

DNA: TGTGCCCTCGGGGGGGCGGGAGATACGCAGTATTTT
CDR3: CALGGAGDTQYF
D: TRBD2
size: NA
J: TRBJ2-3
V: TRBV10-3

DNA: TGCGCCAGCAGCCAAGTCAACGGGATTAGCACAGATACGCAGTATTTT
CDR3: CASSQVNGISTDTQYF
D: NA
size: NA
J: TRBJ2-3
V: TRBV4-3

DNA: TGTGCCAGCTCTCCAATTACAAGCGGGATTTTCTCCTACAATGAGCAGTTCTTC
CDR3: CASSPITSGIFSYNEQFF
D: TRBD2
size: NA
J: TRBJ2-1
V: TRBV18